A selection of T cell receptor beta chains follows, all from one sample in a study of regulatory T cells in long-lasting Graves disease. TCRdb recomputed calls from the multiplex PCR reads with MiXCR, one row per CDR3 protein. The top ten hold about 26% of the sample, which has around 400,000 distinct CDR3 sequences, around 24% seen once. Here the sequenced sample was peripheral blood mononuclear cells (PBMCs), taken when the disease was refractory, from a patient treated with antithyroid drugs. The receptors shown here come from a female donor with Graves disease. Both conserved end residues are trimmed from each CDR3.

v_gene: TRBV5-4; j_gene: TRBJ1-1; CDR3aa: ASSLPRNTEAF
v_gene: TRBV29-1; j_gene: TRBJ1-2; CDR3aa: SVGRQGAEGYT
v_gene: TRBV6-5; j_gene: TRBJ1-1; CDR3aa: ASSYSGQLNTEAF
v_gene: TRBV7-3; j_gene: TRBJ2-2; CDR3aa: ASNLPGGELF
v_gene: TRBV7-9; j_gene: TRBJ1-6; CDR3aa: ASSFQANSPLH
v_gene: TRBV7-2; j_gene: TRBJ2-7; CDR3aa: ASSRNYEQY
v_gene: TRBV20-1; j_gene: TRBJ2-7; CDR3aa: SARVGGTHEQY
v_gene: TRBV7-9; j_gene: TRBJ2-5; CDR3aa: ASSGGTSGSETQY
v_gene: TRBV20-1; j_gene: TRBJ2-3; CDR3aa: SATPLAGYTDTQY
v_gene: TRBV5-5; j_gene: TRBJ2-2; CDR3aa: ASSLHGSMTSGNTGELF
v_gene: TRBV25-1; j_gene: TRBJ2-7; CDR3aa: ASSATGTGFHEQY
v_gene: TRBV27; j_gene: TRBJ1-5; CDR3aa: ASSLDWDQPQH
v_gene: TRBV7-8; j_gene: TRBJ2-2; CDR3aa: ASSWLAGGTGELF
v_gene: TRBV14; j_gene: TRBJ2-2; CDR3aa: ASSRDRLTGELF
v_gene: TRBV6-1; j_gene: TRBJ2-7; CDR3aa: ASSEPTRTGGGRTYEQY
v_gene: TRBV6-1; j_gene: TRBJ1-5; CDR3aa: ATGGGQSNQPQH
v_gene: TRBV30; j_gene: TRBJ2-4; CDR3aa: AWSPWTETNIQY
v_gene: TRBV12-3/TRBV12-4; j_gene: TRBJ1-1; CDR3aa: ASSPQDMNTEAF
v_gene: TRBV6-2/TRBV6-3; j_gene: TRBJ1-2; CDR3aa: ASSYLPSYYGYT
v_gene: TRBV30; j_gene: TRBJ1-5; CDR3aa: AWSRGKGQPQH
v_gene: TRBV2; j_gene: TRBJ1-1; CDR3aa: ASSAARGRGHSTEAF
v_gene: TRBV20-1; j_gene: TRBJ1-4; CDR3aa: SASMTGGEKLF
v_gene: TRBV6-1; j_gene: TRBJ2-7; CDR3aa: ASNIPGQGSYEQY
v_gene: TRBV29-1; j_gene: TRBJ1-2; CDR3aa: SVGDRGPYGYT
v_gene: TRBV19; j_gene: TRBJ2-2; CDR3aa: ASSKERDSYDAGELF
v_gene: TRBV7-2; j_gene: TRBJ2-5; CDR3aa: ASSLGLGAGEETQY
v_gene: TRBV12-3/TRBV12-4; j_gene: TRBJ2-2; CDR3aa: ASSPSAGALTGELF
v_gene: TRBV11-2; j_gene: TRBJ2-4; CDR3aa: ASSLVLLALAKNIQY
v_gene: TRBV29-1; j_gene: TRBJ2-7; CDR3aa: SVGDTSYEQY
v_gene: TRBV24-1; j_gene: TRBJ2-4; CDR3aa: ATSDSGTMNIQY
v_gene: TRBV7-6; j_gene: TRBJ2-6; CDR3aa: ASSLMDSGANVLT
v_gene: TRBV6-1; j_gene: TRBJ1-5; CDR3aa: ASSRGTGDQPQH
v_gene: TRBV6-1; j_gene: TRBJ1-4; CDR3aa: ASSTSLTGRNEKLF
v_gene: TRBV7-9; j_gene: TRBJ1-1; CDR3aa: ASSLVPEAF
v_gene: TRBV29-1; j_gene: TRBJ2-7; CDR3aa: SVGQGFYEQY
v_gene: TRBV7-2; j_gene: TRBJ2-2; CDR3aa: ASSLAGLGGTGELF
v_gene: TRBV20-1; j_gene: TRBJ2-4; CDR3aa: SGVRGENIQY
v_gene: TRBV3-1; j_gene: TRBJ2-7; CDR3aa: ASSQRDITYEQY
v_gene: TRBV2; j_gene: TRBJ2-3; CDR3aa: ASKSMRGGISDTQY
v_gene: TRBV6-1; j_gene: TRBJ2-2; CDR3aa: ASSPTSDTGELF
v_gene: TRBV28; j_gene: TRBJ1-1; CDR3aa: ASSRTGLTEAF
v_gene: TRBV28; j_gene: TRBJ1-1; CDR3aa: ASSSLLGTGNTEAF
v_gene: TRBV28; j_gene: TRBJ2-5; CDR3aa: ASSFLAPGKETQY
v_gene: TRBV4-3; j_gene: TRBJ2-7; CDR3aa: ASSQVRESGSYEQY
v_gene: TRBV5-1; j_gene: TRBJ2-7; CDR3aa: ASSLLGLFGYEQY
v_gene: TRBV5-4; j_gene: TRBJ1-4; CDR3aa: ASSGQVGGKLF
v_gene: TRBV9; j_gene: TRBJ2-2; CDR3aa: ASSKRLAANTGELF
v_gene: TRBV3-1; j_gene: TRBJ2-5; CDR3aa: ASSQGLAGTQY
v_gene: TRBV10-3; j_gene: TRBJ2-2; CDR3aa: AISERRSGGIGELF
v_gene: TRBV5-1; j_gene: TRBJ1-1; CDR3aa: ATSGQNGNTEAF
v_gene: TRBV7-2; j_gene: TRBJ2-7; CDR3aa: VSSFREGETTRQY